A single sample gave rise to the 2 T cell receptor beta chains below, sequenced in a study of beta chain features in type 1 diabetes. Since all of the isolated RNA was reverse transcribed, expressed TCRB transcripts were what got sequenced. Assay: immunoSEQ multiplex PCR; the TCRdb copy retains only in-frame clones and omits some. The sample carries about 350,000 clones, 15% to 20% recorded once. The sample consisted of naive CD4+ T cells from blood. The receptors were sampled from a woman between 18 and 29 years old in good health.

This clone was found a few times. The rearrangement uses TRBV5-1 and TRBJ2-7; a weak D match, TRBD2 (6 bases). V was clipped by 6 bases and J by 3 bases, with 16 bases between them. The CDR3 is 14 amino acids. Germline CDR1 and CDR2: SGHRS and YFSETQ. The CDR3 sequence is CASKPPGAFYEQYF. CDR3 DNA: TGCGCCAGCAAACCTCCGGGAGCTTTCTACGAGCAGTACTTC.

This clone was seen a few times. The CDR3 spells CASSQVSISGANVLTF. The CDR3 nucleotides are TGTGCCAGCAGCCAAGTTTCTATCTCTGGGGCCAACGTCCTGACTTTC. The chain combines TRBV4-2 with TRBJ2-6; the D is unclear. The CDR3 is made up of 16 amino acids. Trimming removed 1 base at V and 0 bases at J, with 7 bases between. The V gene's germline CDR1 is LGHNA and CDR2 YNFKEQ.